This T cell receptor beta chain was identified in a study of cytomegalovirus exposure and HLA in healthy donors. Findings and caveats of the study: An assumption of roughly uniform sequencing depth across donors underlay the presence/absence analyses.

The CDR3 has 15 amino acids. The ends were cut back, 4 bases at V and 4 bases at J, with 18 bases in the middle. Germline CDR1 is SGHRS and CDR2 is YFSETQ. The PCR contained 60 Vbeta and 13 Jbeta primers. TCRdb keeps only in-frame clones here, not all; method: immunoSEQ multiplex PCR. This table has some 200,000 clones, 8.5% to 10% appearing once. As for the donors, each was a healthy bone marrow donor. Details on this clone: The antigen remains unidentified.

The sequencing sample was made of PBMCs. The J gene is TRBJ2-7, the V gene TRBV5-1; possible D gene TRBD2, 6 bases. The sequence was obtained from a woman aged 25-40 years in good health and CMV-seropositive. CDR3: CASSQAPASEYEQYF. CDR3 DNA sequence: TGCGCCAGCAGCCAGGCCCCAGCTAGCGAGTACGAGCAGTACTTC.